This entry features one T cell receptor beta chain sequence. Its antigen remains unknown. Specified time point: newly diagnosed GD, antithyroid drugs for less than 3 months. Extracted PBMC RNA gave rise to the TCR library. The data derive from a study of regulatory T cells in long-lasting Graves disease. Across the study: For a period under 3 months, newly diagnosed Graves' patients had taken antithyroid drugs.

General observations from the study: With approximately 3,000 shared public clonotypes, persistent patients exceeded new patients, who shared more than 750. Persistent Graves' disease cases displayed lower TCR diversity than newly diagnosed ones.

CDR3-region Arm-PCR and iRepertoire HTBI primers produced the TCR beta libraries. In TCRdb, the multiplex PCR reads were re-called with MiXCR into one record per CDR3 protein. The top ten clones hold 8% to 10% of a sample with over 450,000 distinct CDR3 sequences, more than 10% of them seen once. V dropped 4 bases and J dropped 5; count of bases not matched to a gene: 9. The CDR3 is 15 amino acids. Germline V gene lookup returns CDR1 MNHEY and CDR2 SVGAGI. These data were also reused for a study on T cells in Graves' hyperthyroidism and ophthalmopathy. Per that paper: Most thyroid clonotypes expanded above 0.001 appeared in blood too.

Sequencing used peripheral blood mononuclear cells (PBMCs), obtained at new diagnosis, from a patient treated with antithyroid drugs. The chain carries TRBV6-5 and TRBJ2-7; 9 bases are a match to TRBD1. The TCR originated in a woman in her thirties with Graves disease. In DNA form, the CDR3 reads TGTGCCAGCAGTTTAAAAGGACAGGGGTGGAACGAGCAGTACTTC. Amino acid sequence: CASSLKGQGWNEQYF.